The present T cell receptor (beta chain) was sequenced within a study of post-analysis software for immune sequencing data. Study information: Included among the disease courses, which were recorded for the cohort, were relapsing-remitting, secondary progressive and progressive-relapsing multiple sclerosis. Findings and caveats of the study: Diversity measured as normalized Chao1 was significantly lower in multiple sclerosis patients than in controls. Relative to controls, patients had a few TRBV segments at higher frequency, with TRBV5-6, TRBV5-1 and TRBV20-1 among these. The authors found that F measure strongly co-clustered same-batch samples.

This clonotype was observed a few times. Antigen specificity is unknown. The length of the CDR3 is 13 residues. Germline CDR1 and CDR2: DFQATT and SNEGSKA (reference sequence). V was pared by 4 bases and J by 4 bases, with 11 bases between. Incorporated into the TCR beta cDNA libraries were unique molecular identifiers, which served to reduce PCR and sequencing biases. Approximately 550,000 cDNA molecules came from about 1 to 10 million T cells. MiXCR was run by TCRdb on the PCR reads, yielding one entry per CDR3 protein. The sample lists approximately 730,000 distinct CDR3 sequences, around 42% seen once, with 4.9% in the top ten.

The material sequenced was blood. The gene calls are TRBV20-1 and TRBJ1-5; no clear D gene. The clonotype was recovered from a girl between 10 and 17 years old with multiple sclerosis. CDR3 sequence: CSATPDGNQPQHF. The CDR3 DNA is TGCAGTGCTACCCCCGACGGGAATCAGCCCCAGCATTTT.